A single sample gave rise to the 10 T cell receptor beta chains below, sequenced in a study of blood T cell repertoires in COVID-19. Sequencing used immunoSEQ multiplex PCR; TCRdb keeps in-frame clones, though not all of them. The profile covers 95,000 to 120,000 clones, with 80% to 90% appearing a single time and 3.4% taken by the ten largest. The sequenced sample was peripheral blood. Every receptor here comes from a man aged 35-49 years with acute or convalescent COVID-19.

V usage is TRBV7-9 and J usage is TRBJ1-1, with a tentative D call TRBD1 (5 bases). Germline V gene data show CDR1 as SEHNR and CDR2 as FQNEAQ (reference sequence). The CDR3 is 13 residues long. Trimming pared 5 bases from V and 3 bases from J, leaving 10 bases between. This CDR3 is CASSPGGDTEAFF. In nucleotides, the CDR3 is TGTGCCAGCAGCCCCGGAGGGGACACTGAAGCTTTCTTT. The full variable domain, completed using reference TRBV7-9 and TRBJ1-1, is DTGVSQNPRHKITKRGQNVTFRCDPISEHNRLYWYRQTLGQGPEFLTYFQNEAQLEKSRLLSDRFSAERPKGSFSTLEIQRTEQGDSAMYLCASSPGGDTEAFFGQGTRLTVV.

J is TRBJ2-7 and V is TRBV6-5; 8 bases align to TRBD1. With 4 bases clipped from V and 2 bases from J, the junction kept 4 bases outside the gene matches. Germline loops: CDR1 MNHEY, CDR2 SVGAGI. There are 14 residues in the CDR3. The CDR3 DNA follows: TGTGCCAGCAGTTTGGACAGGGACCCCTACGAGCAGTACTTC. Protein: CASSLDRDPYEQYF.

The V call is TRBV9, the J call TRBJ1-2; D is possibly TRBD1 (5 bases). Germline V CDR1 and CDR2: SGDLS, YYNGEE. The CDR3 totals 14 residues. Trimming took off 3 bases at V and 4 bases at J, with 13 bases between the two ends. The CDR3 DNA reads as TGTGCCAGCAGCGGCAGGGAGGACGGCTATGGCTACACCTTC. This encodes CASSGREDGYGYTF.

The chain couples TRBV2 to TRBJ2-7; a weak D match, TRBD2 (6 bases). V was trimmed by 3 bases and J by 2 bases, leaving 17 bases between them. CDR1 is SNHLY, CDR2 FYNNEI, per germline. The CDR3 runs to 16 residues. CDR3 amino acids: CASSDPGLYDTYEQYF. Here the CDR3 DNA reads TGTGCCAGCAGTGACCCGGGACTGTACGACACCTACGAGCAGTACTTC.

This clone was recorded once. This chain's CDR3 is CASSQAPTSGGAGSITDTQYF. The CDR3 bases are TGTGCCAGCAGCCAAGCCCCAACTAGCGGGGGGGCGGGATCTATCACAGATACGCAGTATTTT. The chain uses TRBV4-2 and TRBJ2-3; TRBD2 matches at 13 bases. The V gene end was trimmed by 1 base and the J gene end by 2 bases; junction bases not matched to a gene: 15. CDR1 is LGHNA and CDR2 is YNFKEQ in the germline V gene. The CDR3 covers 21 residues.

The chain uses TRBV19 and TRBJ2-7; D remains unclear. The V end was cut by 5 bases, the J end by 0 bases, with 11 bases between. Looked up from germline, CDR1 is LNHDA and CDR2 is SQIVND (reference sequence). This CDR3 is built from 14 residues. The CDR3 protein is CASSGLTDSYEQYF. Here the CDR3 DNA reads TGTGCCAGTAGTGGGTTAACAGACTCCTACGAGCAGTACTTC.

The chain combines TRBV28 with TRBJ1-1; D may be TRBD1 (5 bases). Per germline, CDR1 MDHEN and CDR2 SYDVKM. The V gene lost 3 bases and the J gene lost 5 bases, with 13 bases spanning the gap. The CDR3 is 14 residues long. The CDR3 reads CASSLGGEGTEAFF. The CDR3 coding sequence is TGTGCCAGCAGTTTGGGGGGTGAAGGGACTGAAGCTTTCTTT.

The gene calls are TRBV4-1 and TRBJ2-1, with 7 positions matching TRBD1. V dropped 0 bases and J dropped 6; count of bases not matched to a gene: 8. The V gene's germline CDR1 is MGHRA and CDR2 YSYEKL. CDR3 length equals 16 residues. The CDR3 region is CASSQDDRHRGNEQFF. Written as DNA, the CDR3 is TGCGCCAGCAGCCAAGATGATCGTCACAGGGGCAATGAGCAGTTCTTC.

J is TRBJ1-6 and V is TRBV6-1; 8 bases are a match to TRBD1. This CDR3 has 15 amino acids. Germline trimming cut 0 bases from V and 10 bases from J; bases unmatched to any gene: 5. Looked up from germline, CDR1 is MNHNS and CDR2 is SASEGT. CDR3 region: CASSEASQGASPLHF. The DNA of the CDR3 is TGTGCCAGCAGTGAAGCTAGTCAGGGGGCGTCACCCCTCCACTTT.

The V call is TRBV10-3, the J call TRBJ2-1; TRBD2 aligns across 7 bases. Unmatched junction bases numbered 12, after V lost 10 bases and J lost 3 bases. CDR1 and CDR2 from the germline V gene are ENHRY and SYGVKD. There are 15 residues in the CDR3. The CDR3 DNA sequence: TGTGCCACCCAGGAGCGGGGCTTGGACTACAATGAGCAGTTCTTC. Its translation: CATQERGLDYNEQFF.